The rows below give T cell receptor beta chains drawn from one sample of a study of regulatory T cells in long-lasting Graves disease. TCRdb re-derived calls from the multiplex PCR reads in MiXCR, one entry per CDR3 protein. The sample has 550,000 or so distinct CDR3 sequences, around 12% seen once. In addition, the sample was reused for a study of T cells in Graves' hyperthyroidism and ophthalmopathy.

The source was peripheral blood mononuclear cells (PBMCs), collected at new diagnosis, from a patient treated with antithyroid drugs. These receptors all stem from a woman in her twenties or thirties with Graves disease. Each CDR3 is given with its conserved first and last residue. D genes are given only for firm matches. Not every row has a clone size; where given, it reads once, few, many or a size class.

V	length	size	D	J	CDR3	DNA
TRBV28	15	many	.	TRBJ2-7	CASSLLTLGGDEQYF	TGTGCCAGCAGTTTACTGACACTCGGGGGCGACGAGCAGTACTTC
TRBV11-2	13	many	.	TRBJ2-7	CASSVDRIYEQYF	TGTGCCAGCAGCGTCGACAGGATCTACGAGCAGTACTTC
TRBV5-1	14	once	.	TRBJ1-4	CASSFWLGNEKLFF	TGCGCCAGCAGCTTCTGGTTGGGAAATGAAAAACTGTTTTTT
TRBV28	14	few	.	TRBJ1-6	CATRTGSYNSPLHF	TGTGCCACCCGGACGGGCTCCTATAATTCACCCCTCCACTTT
TRBV27	11	few	.	TRBJ1-2	CASKGLYGYTF	TGTGCCAGCAAGGGGCTCTATGGCTACACCTTC
TRBV24-1	13	.	.	TRBJ1-1	CATSDSSAGGAFF	TGTGCCACCAGTGATTCCAGCGCAGGTGGGGCTTTCTTT
TRBV4-1	15	many	.	TRBJ1-1	CASSQSGGRNTEAFF	TGCGCCAGCAGCCAATCGGGAGGTAGGAACACTGAAGCTTTCTTT
TRBV28	15	many	TRBD1	TRBJ1-1	CASSRQGARNTEAFF	TGTGCCAGCAGTAGGCAGGGGGCGCGGAACACTGAAGCTTTCTTT
TRBV19	16	.	TRBD1	TRBJ2-2	CASKRQGPRPGGELFF	TGTGCCAGTAAAAGACAGGGGCCGAGACCGGGCGGGGAGCTGTTTTTT
TRBV13	16	many	.	TRBJ1-5	CASSLTGGRSNQPQHF	TGTGCCAGCAGCCTGACAGGAGGGAGAAGCAATCAGCCCCAGCATTTT
TRBV20-1	15	many	TRBD2	TRBJ2-2	CSAHGLAGDVGELFF	TGCAGTGCTCATGGACTAGCGGGAGATGTCGGGGAGCTGTTTTTT
TRBV18	15	many	.	TRBJ1-1	CASSPPGVGNTEAFF	TGTGCCAGCTCACCACCTGGGGTGGGGAACACTGAAGCTTTCTTT
TRBV19	18	.	.	TRBJ2-2	CASSIGGGTVINTGELFF	TGTGCCAGTAGTATAGGCGGCGGGACAGTAATTAACACCGGGGAGCTGTTTTTT
TRBV20-1	12	.	.	TRBJ1-4	CSARADGEELFF	TGCAGTGCTAGAGCGGACGGTGAAGAACTGTTTTTT
TRBV11-2	15	many	.	TRBJ2-2	CASSFAQAGTGELFF	TGTGCCAGCAGCTTTGCACAGGCGGGCACCGGGGAGCTGTTTTTT
TRBV24-1	15	few	TRBD1	TRBJ2-2	CTTSGPGQLSGELFF	TGTACCACCAGTGGGCCGGGACAGTTGTCCGGGGAGCTGTTTTTT
TRBV7-3	15	many	TRBD2	TRBJ2-1	CASSPLSGRAREQFF	TGTGCCAGCAGCCCCCTTAGCGGGAGGGCCCGGGAGCAGTTCTTC
TRBV29-1	13	many	TRBD1	TRBJ1-5	CSAGGTGDQPQHF	TGCAGCGCCGGGGGGACAGGGGACCAGCCCCAGCATTTT
TRBV30	14	many	TRBD1	TRBJ1-2	CALTSQGAIHGYTF	TGTGCCTTAACGAGCCAGGGGGCGATTCATGGCTACACCTTC
TRBV7-9	15	many	.	TRBJ1-4	CASSLAAGANEKLFF	TGTGCCAGCAGCTTAGCGGCAGGAGCTAATGAAAAACTGTTTTTT
TRBV19	14	few	TRBD1	TRBJ1-2	CASSYRGLAYGYTF	TGTGCCAGTAGTTACAGGGGGCTTGCCTATGGCTACACCTTC
TRBV6-2/TRBV6-3	13	many	.	TRBJ1-1	CASSEGITAEAFF	TGTGCCAGCAGTGAAGGTATTACGGCTGAAGCTTTCTTT
TRBV18	13	few	.	TRBJ1-6	CASSPGPAYPLHF	TGTGCCAGCTCACCGGGGCCAGCCTATCCCCTCCACTTT
TRBV27	16	many	.	TRBJ1-4	CASSLRGRATNEKLFF	TGTGCCAGCAGTTTAAGGGGAAGAGCAACTAATGAAAAACTGTTTTTT
TRBV6-1	15	few	TRBD1	TRBJ2-7	CASSSTDRGQDEQYF	TGTGCCAGCAGCTCCACCGACAGGGGGCAGGACGAGCAGTACTTC
TRBV13	13	few	.	TRBJ2-5	CASSKGGLETQYF	TGTGCCAGCAGTAAGGGGGGTTTGGAGACCCAGTACTTC
TRBV19	16	few	TRBD2	TRBJ2-1	CASSSSGRAFYYEQFF	TGTGCCAGTAGTTCTAGCGGGAGGGCGTTCTATTATGAGCAGTTCTTC
TRBV5-1	19	.	TRBD2	TRBJ2-7	CASSPYGTSGRISSYEQYF	TGCGCCAGCAGCCCCTACGGGACTAGCGGGAGAATTTCGTCCTACGAGCAGTACTTC
TRBV18	15	many	.	TRBJ2-1	CASSVGLSSYNEQFF	TGTGCCAGCTCAGTGGGCCTAAGCTCCTACAATGAGCAGTTCTTC
TRBV7-6	13	many	TRBD2	TRBJ2-7	CASSPPGTNEQYF	TGTGCCAGCAGCCCTCCCGGGACTAACGAGCAGTACTTC
TRBV5-4	15	.	.	TRBJ2-1	CASSLGVVGTEEQFF	TGTGCCAGCAGCTTGGGGGTAGTGGGGACCGAAGAGCAGTTCTTC
TRBV6-2/TRBV6-3	15	few	TRBD1	TRBJ2-7	CASSGQDVFFSEQYF	TGTGCCAGCAGTGGACAGGACGTCTTTTTCTCGGAGCAGTACTTC
TRBV4-1	16	many	TRBD1	TRBJ1-2	CASSPGGGQFNYGYTF	TGCGCCAGCAGCCCAGGGGGGGGACAGTTCAACTATGGCTACACCTTC
TRBV15	13	few	.	TRBJ2-2	CATSRDGAGELFF	TGTGCCACCAGCAGAGACGGGGCTGGGGAGCTGTTTTTT
TRBV7-2	15	many	.	TRBJ1-5	CASSLKPGGNQPQHF	TGTGCCAGCAGCTTAAAGCCGGGCGGCAATCAGCCCCAGCATTTT
TRBV5-4	16	.	.	TRBJ2-1	CASSLYPRSSYNEQFF	TGTGCCAGCAGCTTGTACCCTAGAAGCTCCTACAATGAGCAGTTCTTC
TRBV7-2	16	many	.	TRBJ1-3	CASSLSRERSGNTIYF	TGTGCCAGCAGCTTGAGCAGGGAAAGGTCCGGAAACACCATATATTTT
TRBV5-1	15	many	.	TRBJ1-6	CASRHNRDHNSPLHF	TGCGCCAGCAGGCATAACAGGGACCATAATTCACCCCTCCACTTT
TRBV12-3/TRBV12-4	17	.	TRBD1	TRBJ2-1	CASSLSHVQGAFREQFF	TGTGCCAGCAGTTTGAGCCATGTACAGGGGGCGTTCCGTGAGCAGTTCTTC
TRBV27	16	.	TRBD2	TRBJ2-5	CASSLAGLADRETQYF	TGTGCCAGCAGTTTAGCCGGACTAGCGGATAGGGAGACCCAGTACTTC
TRBV20-1	15	.	.	TRBJ2-1	CSADPSESSYNEQFF	TGCAGTGCGGATCCTAGCGAAAGCTCCTACAATGAGCAGTTCTTC
TRBV5-5	16	many	.	TRBJ1-2	CASSLDLVDNRNGYTF	TGTGCCAGCAGCTTGGACCTGGTGGACAATCGGAATGGCTACACCTTC
TRBV15	15	.	.	TRBJ2-3	CATSRDGLGTDTQYF	TGTGCCACCAGCAGAGATGGTCTAGGCACAGATACGCAGTATTTT
TRBV11-2	14	many	.	TRBJ2-3	CASSPSRVTDTQYF	TGTGCCAGCAGCCCTTCTCGGGTGACAGATACGCAGTATTTT
TRBV20-1	15	many	.	TRBJ1-2	CSARSGRTSNYGYTF	TGCAGTGCTAGATCGGGACGGACATCTAACTATGGCTACACCTTC
TRBV27	14	few	.	TRBJ2-7	CASSLGRFTYEQYF	TGTGCCAGCAGTTTGGGTCGTTTTACCTACGAGCAGTACTTC
TRBV7-2	16	.	TRBD1	TRBJ2-7	CASSFAVGQGSYEQYF	TGTGCCAGCAGCTTCGCTGTGGGACAGGGTTCGTACGAGCAGTACTTC
TRBV28	13	many	.	TRBJ1-1	CASNSPANTEAFF	TGTGCCAGCAACTCGCCGGCGAACACTGAAGCTTTCTTT
TRBV20-1	15	many	.	TRBJ2-7	CSARPQDRHPYEQYF	TGCAGTGCTAGACCCCAGGACAGACACCCTTACGAGCAGTACTTC
TRBV2	15	many	TRBD1	TRBJ1-1	CASSEGGTGFPEAFF	TGTGCCAGCAGTGAGGGCGGGACAGGGTTCCCTGAAGCTTTCTTT
TRBV4-1	16	many	TRBD2	TRBJ2-1	CASSLLLAGGYDEQFF	TGCGCCAGCAGCCTGCTCCTAGCGGGAGGTTACGATGAGCAGTTCTTC
TRBV7-2	15	.	.	TRBJ2-2	CASSLVLAVTGELFF	TGTGCCAGCAGCTTAGTTTTGGCCGTCACCGGGGAGCTGTTTTTT
TRBV19	14	many	.	TRBJ1-1	CASSSGTWNTEAFF	TGTGCCAGTAGTTCTGGGACATGGAACACTGAAGCTTTCTTT
TRBV11-1	15	many	.	TRBJ2-7	CASSLSSQSSYEQYF	TGTGCCAGCAGCCTTAGCAGTCAAAGCTCCTACGAGCAGTACTTC
TRBV6-2/TRBV6-3	15	few	.	TRBJ1-1	CASSYTGRMNTEAFF	TGTGCCAGCAGTTATACTGGGAGAATGAACACTGAAGCTTTCTTT